One and the same sample provided the 7 T cell receptor beta chains below, sequenced in a study of OX40 agonist ivuxolimab in advanced cancers. Sequenced by immunoSEQ multiplex PCR; TCRdb stores in-frame clones only, minus some. The sample lists approximately 64,000 clones; approximately 88% were seen once. Sequencing used CD4+ or CD8+ T cells sorted from blood, obtained in a trial of the OX40 agonist ivuxolimab. All receptors derive from an adult with an advanced solid tumor such as melanoma, head and neck, liver or kidney cancer.

The chain carries TRBV9 and TRBJ2-3, with D uncertain. The CDR3 is made up of 13 amino acids. Germline-derived CDR1 and CDR2 are SGDLS and YYNGEE. The germline V and J ends were trimmed by 1 base and 6 bases, with 9 bases remaining between them. CDR3 residues: CASSVTGADTQYF. The DNA for the CDR3 is TGTGCCAGCAGCGTAACCGGCGCGGATACGCAGTATTTT.

The genes are TRBV18 and TRBJ2-7; 8 bases are a match to TRBD1. The CDR3 has 14 residues. CDR1 KGHSH and CDR2 LQKENI come from the germline V gene. V was pared by 3 bases and J by 5 bases, with 6 bases of the junction left unmatched. CDR3 sequence: CASSPNTGGNEQYF. CDR3 coding DNA: TGTGCCAGCTCACCTAATACAGGGGGTAACGAGCAGTACTTC.

This clone was picked up a small number of times. The chain joins TRBV11-1 to TRBJ1-5, with D tentatively TRBD1 (6 bases). The CDR3 extends over 17 amino acids. Germline V gene sequence: CDR1 SGHAT, CDR2 FQDESV (reference sequence). The ends were cut back, 2 bases at V and 2 bases at J, with 16 bases in the middle. CDR3 DNA: TGTGCCAGCAGCTTACCTTCAGGGGCGAGGGGCAATCAGCCCCAGCATTTT. Its protein product is CASSLPSGARGNQPQHF.

This clone was counted once. The chain employs TRBV5-1 and TRBJ2-5; 11 nucleotides line up with TRBD1. Per germline, CDR1 SGHRS and CDR2 YFSETQ. CDR3 length: 18 residues. Trimming at V came to 0 bases and at J to 1 base, leaving 8 bases not matched to a gene. The CDR3 DNA sequence: TGCGCCAGCAGCTTGGCCCCAGGGACAGGGGGGTTCCAAGAGACCCAGTACTTC. Translation gives CASSLAPGTGGFQETQYF.

The chain carries TRBV4-2 and TRBJ2-7; D is uncertain. Germline CDR1 LGHNA, CDR2 YNFKEQ. The length of the CDR3 is 16 residues. The V gene lost 1 base and the J gene lost 2 bases, with 15 bases spanning the gap. CDR3 protein: CASSQASHGMPYEQYF. The DNA for the CDR3 is TGTGCCAGCAGCCAAGCATCTCACGGAATGCCCTACGAGCAGTACTTC.

The chain uses TRBV6-1 and TRBJ2-1; 8 bases are shared with TRBD1. The CDR3 consists of 16 residues. From germline, CDR1 is MNHNS and CDR2 SASEGT. J was trimmed by 9 bases and V by 3 bases; bases with no gene match: 13. CDR3 in DNA: TGTGCCAGCAGTGACCGACAGGGGCTGCGTAGGGGTGAGCAGTTCTTC. It is translated as CASSDRQGLRRGEQFF.

V and J are TRBV14 and TRBJ2-7; 8 positions match TRBD2. Germline assignment: CDR1 SGHDN and CDR2 FVKESK. The CDR3 is made up of 15 amino acids. The trim removed 4 bases at V and 4 bases at J, leaving 9 bases unmatched. Here the CDR3 DNA reads TGTGCCAGCAGCCCTTTCCCAGCGGGAGTATACGAGCAGTACTTC. Translated, it gives CASSPFPAGVYEQYF.